The clone carrying this T cell receptor beta chain occurred a few times. Its specificity is unknown. Unique molecular identifiers had been added to the TCR beta cDNA libraries. Each sample of about 0.95 to 11 million input T cells yielded roughly 500,000 cDNA molecules, so each molecule approximated one T cell. TCRdb called the PCR reads again in MiXCR, with one record for every CDR3 protein. The sample includes fewer than 850,000 distinct CDR3 sequences, 30% of them seen just once. This specimen comes from a study of post-analysis software for immune sequencing data. Overall study results and limits: Normalized Chao1 diversity was significantly lower in multiple sclerosis patients than in controls. Controls showed lower frequencies than patients for 4 or 5 TRBV segments, and TRBV5-6, TRBV5-1 and TRBV20-1 were among these.

Germline-derived CDR1 and CDR2 are KGHDR and SFDVKD. Trimming shortened V by 3 bases and J by 2 bases, and 21 bases separated the two germline ends. The CDR3 has 18 amino acids. The sample was blood. This sequence originates from a girl aged 10 to 17 with multiple sclerosis. The chain joins TRBV24-1 to TRBJ2-5, with a tentative D call TRBD1 (8 bases). In nucleotides, the CDR3 is TGTGCCACCAGTGATGGGGGAGGGGGGACAGGACCGCAAGAGACCCAGTACTTC. Protein product: CATSDGGGGTGPQETQYF.